Listed below are T cell receptor beta chains from one sample, sequenced in a study of cytotoxic CD8 clonotypes in ibrutinib-treated CLL. The repertoire was sequenced with immunoSEQ multiplex PCR; TCRdb's copy has only in-frame clones and lacks some. The data contain almost 85,000 clones, roughly 84% of them seen just once; the ten biggest clones take up roughly 5.4%. The specimen comprised PBMCs, sampled before ibrutinib treatment. The receptors shown here come from a human donor with chronic lymphocytic leukemia. The CDR3 runs from the conserved cysteine through the conserved F or W. The order of the fields is D gene, V gene, clone size, J gene, CDR3 DNA, CDR3 protein. The D gene is left open where the match is weak. The size entry is marked missing in some rows and otherwise reads once, few, many or a size class.

-	TRBV6-1	-	TRBJ1-1	TGTGCCAGCAGTGAAGTAGGGGAACCAACTGAAGCTTTCTTT	CASSEVGEPTEAFF
TRBD2	TRBV12-5	-	TRBJ2-2	TGTGCTAGTGGTTTGGTAACCGGGACTAGCGGGAGCGGGGACACCGGGGAGCTGTTTTTT	CASGLVTGTSGSGDTGELFF
TRBD1	TRBV9	-	TRBJ1-5	TGTGCCAGCAGCGTGGGGGGAGGGACAGCGGAGCCCCAGCATTTT	CASSVGGGTAEPQHF
-	TRBV9	-	TRBJ1-2	TGTGCCAGCAGCCCGCGGTCGACTAATTACTATGGCTACACCTTC	CASSPRSTNYYGYTF
-	TRBV27	-	TRBJ1-4	TGTGCCAGCAGCAAGACAGGACTACGGGAAAAACTGTTTTTT	CASSKTGLREKLFF
TRBD1	TRBV5-6	few	TRBJ1-2	TGTGCCAGCAGCCCCAGGGGGGTCGGGAAAGGCTACACCTTC	CASSPRGVGKGYTF
TRBD1	TRBV4-2	-	TRBJ1-2	TGTGCCAGCAGCCAAGGGACAGGGGGGAATGGCTACACCTTC	CASSQGTGGNGYTF
TRBD1	TRBV6-1	-	TRBJ2-1	TGTGCCAGCAGTAGCTGGGGGACAGACAATGAGCAGTTCTTC	CASSSWGTDNEQFF
-	TRBV9	-	TRBJ2-5	TGTGCCAGCAGCGTAGGGGCACACCAAGAGACCCAGTACTTC	CASSVGAHQETQYF
TRBD2	TRBV6-1	-	TRBJ2-7	TGTGCCAGCAGTGACGGACTAGCGGGTAGGGACGAGCAGTACTTC	CASSDGLAGRDEQYF
-	TRBV2	-	TRBJ2-7	TGTGCCAGCAGACTAAAACCGGATCGTCTTAACGAGCAGTACTTC	CASRLKPDRLNEQYF
-	TRBV11-3	-	TRBJ2-3	TGTGCCAGCAGCTTATTTGGGGGGAGCGGAGGTTCGGATACGCAGTATTTT	CASSLFGGSGGSDTQYF
-	TRBV5-1	-	TRBJ1-1	TGCGCCAGCAGCTTGGAGCGGCTGAACACTGAAGCTTTCTTT	CASSLERLNTEAFF
-	TRBV5-1	few	TRBJ1-2	TGCGCCAGCAAGCCCGCAAAAGGGTCGATAAACTATGGCTACACCTTC	CASKPAKGSINYGYTF
-	TRBV4-1	-	TRBJ1-2	TGCGCCAGCAGCCAAGGTAGAGGGATCTATGGCTACACCTTC	CASSQGRGIYGYTF
TRBD1	TRBV15	-	TRBJ2-1	TGTGCCACCAGCAGAGGGGACAGCAACAATGAGCAGTTCTTC	CATSRGDSNNEQFF
TRBD1	TRBV29-1	-	TRBJ2-2	TGCAGCGTTAGGACAGGGGTCGCCACCGGGGAGCTGTTTTTT	CSVRTGVATGELFF
TRBD1	TRBV6-1	-	TRBJ1-1	TGTGCCAGCAGTGGGACCCTGGGACAGGATATGAACACTGAAGCTTTCTTT	CASSGTLGQDMNTEAFF
-	TRBV19	-	TRBJ1-4	TGTGCCAGTAGTATAGGAGGAGTCGAGCAACTGTTTTTT	CASSIGGVEQLFF
-	TRBV11-2	-	TRBJ1-5	TGTGCCAGCAGCCAACAGGGGCCCCAGCATTTT	CASSQQGPQHF
-	TRBV5-1	once	TRBJ1-1	TGCGCCAGCATGCCCGGGACATTAACTACTGAAGCTTTCTTT	CASMPGTLTTEAFF
-	TRBV5-4	-	TRBJ1-2	TGTGCCAGCAGATCCTACAGACAGGTCGAAGGCTACACCTTC	CASRSYRQVEGYTF
-	TRBV5-1	-	TRBJ2-1	TGCGCCAGCAGCTTGGGGTTGACAGGAACAACCTACAATGAGCAGTTCTTC	CASSLGLTGTTYNEQFF
-	TRBV7-9	few	TRBJ2-3	TGTGCCAGCAGCTCTTTATCGGGTTGGAAGTATTTT	CASSSLSGWKYF
-	TRBV28	-	TRBJ1-5	TGTGCCAGCAGTTTAGGAGGGGTCAGCAATCAGCCCCAGCATTTT	CASSLGGVSNQPQHF
TRBD2	TRBV19	-	TRBJ2-7	TGTGCCAGTAGGGGTAGCGGGAGGGCCTACGAGCAGTACTTC	CASRGSGRAYEQYF
TRBD2	TRBV5-4	-	TRBJ2-1	TGTGCCAGCAGCCACGATAGCGGGCCCTTCGTCGGTGAGCAGTTCTTC	CASSHDSGPFVGEQFF
TRBD1	TRBV5-5	-	TRBJ2-1	TGTGCCAGCAGCTCCGACAGGGGGGATAACAATGAGCAGTTCTTC	CASSSDRGDNNEQFF